This TCR beta chain is from a study of T cells in Graves' hyperthyroidism and ophthalmopathy. RNA transcripts yielded amplified TCR beta CDR3 regions. Initially, a first-round RT-PCR of the TCR CDR3 employed the HTBI primer set. TCRdb re-called the multiplex PCR reads through MiXCR, storing one row per CDR3 protein. The sample carries about 480,000 distinct CDR3 sequences, roughly an eighth recorded once. Uncontrolled infection, other autoimmune disease, pregnancy or lactation excluded patients. Study-wide points: The model foresaw ophthalmopathy a median about 6.1 months prior to onset.

With V trimmed by 5 bases and J by 2 bases, 13 bases remained unmatched. The length of the CDR3 is 18 residues. Germline CDR1 LGHDT, CDR2 YNNKEL (reference sequence). On this clonotype: Its antigen remains unknown.

The source of this sequence is a woman aged 18-35 years with Graves' hyperthyroidism. Sequencing used blood. The V and J genes are TRBV3-1 and TRBJ2-2; 8 positions agree with TRBD2. CDR3 sequence: CASSSARGGTRNTGELFF. CDR3 DNA sequence: TGTGCCAGCAGCAGCGCAAGGGGGGGGACTAGAAACACCGGGGAGCTGTTTTTT.